Listed below are T cell receptor beta chains from one sample, sequenced in a study of vaccination and CD4 T cells after COVID-19. These receptors have no known antigen. A single record per CDR3 protein comes from TCRdb applying MiXCR to the PCR reads. This repertoire shows under 25,000 distinct CDR3 sequences, around three fifths found once; its top ten account for 7.5%. Sequencing input: CD4+ T cells from blood, cultured in vitro. The origin of the receptors is a human donor who had recovered from COVID-19. Each CDR3 is given with its conserved first and last residue. D genes are given only for firm matches. Size values are once, few and many counts, or a class for expanded clones, and some rows have none.

j_call | d_call | cdr3_length | v_call | clone_size | cdr3_aa | cdr3_nt
TRBJ1-2 | NA | 12 | TRBV7-8 | few | CASAGAGDGYTF | TGTGCCAGCGCCGGCGCGGGTGACGGCTACACCTTC
TRBJ1-6 | NA | 14 | TRBV10-3 | NA | CAIGGTREDSPLHF | TGTGCCATCGGGGGAACTCGCGAAGATTCACCCCTCCACTTT
TRBJ1-5 | NA | 14 | TRBV5-5 | NA | CASSMTARNQPQHF | TGTGCCAGCAGCATGACAGCCCGGAATCAGCCCCAGCATTTT
TRBJ2-5 | TRBD1 | 16 | TRBV24-1 | few | CATSDFGTAPPETQYF | TGTGCCACCAGTGATTTTGGGACAGCTCCCCCGGAGACCCAGTACTTC
TRBJ1-4 | NA | 13 | TRBV29-1 | NA | CSVSGTRNEKLFF | TGCAGCGTTTCCGGGACAAGGAATGAAAAACTGTTTTTT
TRBJ1-3 | NA | 15 | TRBV6-1 | NA | CASSVDSSSGNTIYF | TGTGCCAGCAGTGTCGACAGCTCCTCTGGAAACACCATATATTTT
TRBJ1-5 | TRBD1 | 14 | TRBV5-1 | few | CASSFTGGSQPQHF | TGCGCCAGCAGCTTCACAGGGGGGAGTCAGCCCCAGCATTTT
TRBJ2-5 | NA | 12 | TRBV6-1 | NA | CASSERAETQYF | TGTGCCAGCAGTGAAAGGGCAGAGACCCAGTACTTC
TRBJ1-1 | TRBD1 | 16 | TRBV7-6 | NA | CASNKPGQGKGTEAFF | TGTGCCAGCAACAAACCGGGACAGGGGAAGGGCACTGAAGCTTTCTTT
TRBJ1-5 | NA | 14 | TRBV7-2 | few | CASSATGFGQPQHF | TGTGCCAGCAGCGCAACAGGGTTTGGTCAGCCCCAGCATTTT
TRBJ1-6 | NA | 12 | TRBV30 | NA | CAFRDPELPLHF | TGTGCCTTCCGGGACCCAGAGCTACCCCTCCACTTT
TRBJ2-1 | TRBD2 | 16 | TRBV20-1 | NA | CSARRLAGVSYNEQFF | TGCAGTGCTCGAAGACTAGCGGGAGTCTCCTACAATGAGCAGTTCTTC
TRBJ2-2 | NA | 17 | TRBV7-9 | NA | CASSPLGDLLNTGELFF | TGTGCCAGCAGCCCCCTAGGGGATCTCCTGAACACCGGGGAGCTGTTTTTT
TRBJ2-2 | NA | 13 | TRBV10-3 | once | CATLDPNTGELFF | TGTGCCACCCTGGACCCGAACACCGGGGAGCTGTTTTTT
TRBJ2-1 | TRBD1 | 13 | TRBV7-6 | few | CASSVNRGDEQFF | TGTGCCAGCAGCGTGAACAGGGGAGATGAGCAGTTCTTC
TRBJ1-1 | NA | 16 | TRBV5-5 | NA | CASSRGGGTFGSEAFF | TGTGCCAGCAGCCGGGGGGGTGGGACCTTCGGGTCTGAAGCTTTCTTT
TRBJ1-1 | NA | 14 | TRBV7-3 | few | CASSLGTENTEAFF | TGTGCCAGCAGCTTAGGGACGGAGAACACTGAAGCTTTCTTT
TRBJ1-5 | TRBD1 | 19 | TRBV7-2 | NA | CASSFWHTGAGVSNQPQHF | TGTGCCAGCAGCTTTTGGCATACAGGGGCGGGGGTTAGCAATCAGCCCCAGCATTTT
TRBJ2-3 | NA | 14 | TRBV4-1 | few | CASSQVILARTQYF | TGCGCCAGCAGCCAAGTGATTCTAGCACGCACGCAGTATTTT
TRBJ1-2 | TRBD1 | 13 | TRBV19 | few | CASSTRQGDGYTF | TGTGCCAGTAGTACCAGACAGGGAGATGGCTACACCTTC
TRBJ1-1 | NA | 13 | TRBV18 | NA | CASSTKGNTEAFF | TGTGCCAGCTCAACGAAAGGGAACACTGAAGCTTTCTTT
TRBJ2-4 | NA | 15 | TRBV24-1 | few | CATSDSRGAGDIQYF | TGTGCCACCAGTGATTCAAGGGGGGCCGGGGACATTCAGTACTTC
TRBJ2-2 | NA | 13 | TRBV4-1 | NA | CASSQPPTGELFF | TGCGCCAGCAGCCAGCCCCCCACCGGGGAGCTGTTTTTT
TRBJ1-2 | NA | 12 | TRBV6-1 | medium-sized | CASSLVDYGYTF | TGTGCCAGCAGTCTGGTAGACTATGGCTACACCTTC
TRBJ1-2 | TRBD1 | 18 | TRBV7-2 | NA | CASSLAGRDRVLLYGYTF | TGTGCCAGCAGCTTAGCGGGTCGGGACAGGGTTTTGCTCTATGGCTACACCTTC
TRBJ1-2 | TRBD1 | 16 | TRBV25-1 | NA | CASSGPRTGDLYGYTF | TGTGCCAGCAGTGGGCCTAGGACAGGGGATCTGTACGGCTACACCTTC
TRBJ1-1 | NA | 14 | TRBV6-1 | NA | CASSFRGGNTEAFF | TGTGCCAGCAGCTTCAGGGGAGGGAACACTGAAGCTTTCTTT
TRBJ1-2 | NA | 14 | TRBV28 | few | CASSLRQARGGYTF | TGTGCCAGCAGTTTACGACAGGCTAGAGGTGGCTACACCTTC
TRBJ1-5 | NA | 13 | TRBV24-1 | few | CATSDSPNGPQHF | TGTGCCACCAGTGATTCCCCGAATGGGCCCCAGCATTTT
TRBJ2-7 | TRBD1 | 15 | TRBV10-1 | NA | CASSDPGQGIYEQYF | TGCGCCAGCAGTGATCCGGGACAGGGGATCTACGAGCAGTACTTC
TRBJ2-2 | NA | 12 | TRBV30 | few | CAWSVQAGELFF | TGTGCCTGGAGTGTACAGGCCGGGGAGCTGTTTTTT
TRBJ2-1 | NA | 17 | TRBV12-2 | NA | CASRLGAGEREGHEQFF | TGTGCAAGTCGCCTGGGGGCGGGGGAGCGGGAGGGTCATGAGCAGTTCTTC
TRBJ1-1 | NA | 15 | TRBV7-2 | NA | CASSPYREMVTEAFF | TGTGCCAGCAGCCCGTACAGGGAAATGGTTACTGAAGCTTTCTTT
TRBJ2-7 | NA | 14 | TRBV28 | NA | CASSFGTVSYEQYF | TGTGCCAGCAGTTTTGGGACGGTCTCCTACGAGCAGTACTTC
TRBJ1-1 | NA | 11 | TRBV5-6 | NA | CASSLSTEAFF | TGTGCCAGCAGCTTAAGCACTGAAGCTTTCTTT
TRBJ2-3 | TRBD2 | 14 | TRBV20-1 | NA | CSATSGGSTDTQYF | TGCAGTGCCACTAGCGGGGGGAGCACAGATACGCAGTATTTT
TRBJ1-1 | NA | 13 | TRBV20-1 | few | CSAGGPLDTEAFF | TGCAGTGCTGGGGGACCCCTGGACACTGAAGCTTTCTTT
TRBJ2-7 | NA | 12 | TRBV2 | NA | CASRYHWSRQYF | TGTGCCAGCAGGTACCATTGGTCTCGACAGTACTTC
TRBJ1-1 | NA | 14 | TRBV4-1 | NA | CASRATLMNTEAFF | TGCGCCAGCAGGGCAACGCTTATGAACACTGAAGCTTTCTTT
TRBJ2-3 | NA | 13 | TRBV6-2/TRBV6-3 | once | CASRPTGTDTQYF | TGTGCCAGCAGGCCTACAGGGACAGATACGCAGTATTTT
TRBJ1-2 | TRBD1 | 13 | TRBV20-1 | NA | CSARDVRGQGYTF | TGCAGTGCTAGGGACGTCAGGGGGCAGGGCTACACCTTC